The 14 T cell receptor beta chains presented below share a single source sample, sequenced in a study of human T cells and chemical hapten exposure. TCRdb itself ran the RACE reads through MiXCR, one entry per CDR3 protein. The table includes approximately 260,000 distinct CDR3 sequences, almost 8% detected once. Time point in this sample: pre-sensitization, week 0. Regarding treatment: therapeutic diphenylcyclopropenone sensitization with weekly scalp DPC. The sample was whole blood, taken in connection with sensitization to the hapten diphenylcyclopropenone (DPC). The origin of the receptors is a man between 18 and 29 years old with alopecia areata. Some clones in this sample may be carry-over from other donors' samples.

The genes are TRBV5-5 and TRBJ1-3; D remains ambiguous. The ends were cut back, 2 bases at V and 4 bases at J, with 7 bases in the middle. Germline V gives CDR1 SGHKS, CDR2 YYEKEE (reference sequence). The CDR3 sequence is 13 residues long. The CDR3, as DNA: TGTGCCAGCAGCTTACCGCCGGGAAACACCATATATTTT. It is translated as CASSLPPGNTIYF.

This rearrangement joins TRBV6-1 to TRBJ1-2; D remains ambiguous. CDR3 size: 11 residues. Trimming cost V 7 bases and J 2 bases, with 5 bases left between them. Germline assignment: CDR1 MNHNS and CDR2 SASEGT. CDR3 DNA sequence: TGTGCCAGCATTTTCAACTATGGCTACACCTTC. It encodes CASIFNYGYTF.

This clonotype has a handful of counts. The CDR3 region has the DNA TGCGCCAGCAGCTTGGGCGATATGAATTCACCCCTCCACTTT. Translated: CASSLGDMNSPLHF. V gene TRBV5-1 combines with J gene TRBJ1-6, with D hard to call. From germline, CDR1 is SGHRS and CDR2 YFSETQ. V was pared by 0 bases and J by 7 bases, with 8 bases between. The CDR3 totals 14 residues.

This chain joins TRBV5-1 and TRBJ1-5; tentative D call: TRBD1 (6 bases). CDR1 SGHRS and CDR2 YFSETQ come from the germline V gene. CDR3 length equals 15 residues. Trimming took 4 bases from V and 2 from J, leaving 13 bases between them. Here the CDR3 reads CASSPGQFGNQPQHF. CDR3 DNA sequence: TGCGCCAGCAGCCCTGGACAGTTCGGCAATCAGCCCCAGCATTTT. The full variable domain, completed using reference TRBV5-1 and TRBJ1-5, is KAGVTQTPRYLIKTRGQQVTLSCSPISGHRSVSWYQQTPGQGLQFLFEYFSETQRNKGNFPGRFSGRQFSNSRSEMNVSTLELGDSALYLCASSPGQFGNQPQHFGDGTRLSIL.

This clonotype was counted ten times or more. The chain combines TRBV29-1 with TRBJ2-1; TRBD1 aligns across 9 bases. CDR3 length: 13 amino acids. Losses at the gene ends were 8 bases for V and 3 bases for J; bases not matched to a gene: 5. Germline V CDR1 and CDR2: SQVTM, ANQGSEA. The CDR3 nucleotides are TGCAGCCTGCGGGACAGGGACTACAATGAGCAGTTCTTC. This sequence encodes CSLRDRDYNEQFF.

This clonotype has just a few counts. CDR3 protein: CASSLEAWVTEAFF. The CDR3 DNA is TGCGCCAGCAGCTTGGAAGCTTGGGTGACTGAAGCTTTCTTT. The V gene is TRBV5-1, the J gene TRBJ1-1; D is uncertain. V lost 0 bases and J lost 5, with 11 bases in between. Germline V CDR1 and CDR2: SGHRS, YFSETQ. The CDR3 is 14 amino acids.

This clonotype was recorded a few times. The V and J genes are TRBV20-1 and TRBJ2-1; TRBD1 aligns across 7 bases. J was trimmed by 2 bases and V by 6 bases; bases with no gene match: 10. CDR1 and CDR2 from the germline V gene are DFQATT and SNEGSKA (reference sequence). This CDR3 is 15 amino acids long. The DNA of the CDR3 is TGCAGTGCAGAAGCAACCGGGACAGCCTACAATGAGCAGTTCTTC. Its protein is CSAEATGTAYNEQFF.

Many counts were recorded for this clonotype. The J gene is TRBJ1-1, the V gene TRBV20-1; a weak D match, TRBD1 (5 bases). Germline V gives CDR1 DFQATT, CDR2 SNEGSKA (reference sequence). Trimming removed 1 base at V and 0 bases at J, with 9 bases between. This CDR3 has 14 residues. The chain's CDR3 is CSARGGGLNTEAFF. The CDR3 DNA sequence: TGCAGTGCTAGAGGGGGCGGTTTGAACACTGAAGCTTTCTTT.

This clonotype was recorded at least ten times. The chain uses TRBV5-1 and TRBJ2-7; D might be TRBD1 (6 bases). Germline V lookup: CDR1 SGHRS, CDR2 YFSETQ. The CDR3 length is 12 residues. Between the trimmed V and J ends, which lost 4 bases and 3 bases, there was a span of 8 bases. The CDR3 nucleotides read TGCGCCAGCAGCCCGGACAGCTACGAGCAGTACTTC. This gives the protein CASSPDSYEQYF.

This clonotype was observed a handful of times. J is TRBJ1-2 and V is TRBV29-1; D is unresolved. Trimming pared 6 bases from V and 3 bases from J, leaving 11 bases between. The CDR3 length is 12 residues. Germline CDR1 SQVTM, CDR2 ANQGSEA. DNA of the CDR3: TGCAGCGTCCTCACGCCAGACTATGGCTACACCTTC. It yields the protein CSVLTPDYGYTF.

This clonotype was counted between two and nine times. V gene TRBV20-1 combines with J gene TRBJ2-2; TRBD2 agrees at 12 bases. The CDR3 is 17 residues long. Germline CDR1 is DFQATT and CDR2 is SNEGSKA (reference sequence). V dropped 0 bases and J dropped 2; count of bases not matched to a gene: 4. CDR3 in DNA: TGCAGTGCTAGAGATAGACTAGCGGGGGCCAACACCGGGGAGCTGTTTTTT. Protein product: CSARDRLAGANTGELFF.

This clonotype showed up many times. CDR3 residues: CASSHDRAKNYGYTF. CDR3 DNA sequence: TGCGCCAGCAGCCACGACAGGGCCAAAAACTATGGCTACACCTTC. The J gene is TRBJ1-2, the V gene TRBV4-1, with TRBD1 matching over 7 bases. The V gene's germline CDR1 is MGHRA and CDR2 YSYEKL. The V and J ends lost 3 bases and 2 bases, in that order; junction bases with no gene match: 6. The CDR3 is made up of 15 amino acids.

CDR3 residues: CATKFRGAGAYEQYF. As DNA, the CDR3 is TGTGCCACCAAGTTCCGTGGGGCGGGGGCCTACGAGCAGTACTTC. The chain employs TRBV6-5 and TRBJ2-7; 7 bases match TRBD2. CDR3 length: 15 amino acids. Trimming cost V 10 bases and J 2 bases; bases outside gene matches: 14. The germline V gene has CDR1 MNHEY and CDR2 SVGAGI.

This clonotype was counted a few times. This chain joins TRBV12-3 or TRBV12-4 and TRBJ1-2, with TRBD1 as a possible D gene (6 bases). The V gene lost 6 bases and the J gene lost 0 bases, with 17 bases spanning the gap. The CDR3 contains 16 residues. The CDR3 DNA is TGTGCCAGCAGCCCTTCGGGACAACTTTCTAACTATGGCTACACCTTC. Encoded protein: CASSPSGQLSNYGYTF.